One sample yielded the 26 T cell receptor beta chains listed below, sequenced in a study of PD-1 blockade in classical Hodgkin lymphoma. Described time point: cycle 4 day 1 (C4D1), after more than 5 weeks of nivolumab. Brentuximab vedotin exposure varied, and every patient relapsed after autologous stem cell transplantation. TCRdb's copy holds only in-frame clones and misses some; the assay was immunoSEQ multiplex PCR. The table has roughly 50,000 clones, roughly 86% seen once. Sample: peripheral blood mononuclear cells (PBMCs), taken before the fourth cycle of nivolumab. The receptors were gathered from a human donor with classical Hodgkin lymphoma.

The J gene is TRBJ1-1, the V gene TRBV19, with 8 bases fitting TRBD1. CDR1 is LNHDA and CDR2 is SQIVND in the germline V gene (reference sequence). The CDR3 loop spans 15 amino acids. J gave up 5 bases and V 4 bases, and 9 bases lay outside the gene matches. CDR3 nucleotide sequence: TGTGCCAGTAGTAGCGGCTGGACAGGGCGGACTGAAGCTTTCTTT. Translation gives CASSSGWTGRTEAFF.

The rearrangement uses TRBV27 and TRBJ2-1; TRBD2 matches at 12 bases. Germline-derived CDR1 and CDR2 are MNHEY and SMNVEV (reference sequence). The CDR3 length is 14 residues. Trimming at V came to 2 bases and at J to 7 bases, leaving 0 bases not matched to a gene. In nucleotides, the CDR3 is TGTGCCAGCAGTTTAGGGACTAGCGGGAATGAGCAGTTCTTC. Protein sequence: CASSLGTSGNEQFF.

The chain is built from TRBV5-4 and TRBJ2-4; no reliable D call. Germline CDR1 is SGHNT and CDR2 is YYREEE (reference sequence). Trimming shortened V by 4 bases and J by 1 base, and 18 bases separated the two germline ends. This CDR3 contains 17 residues. DNA for the CDR3: TGTGCCAGCAGCCACGAACGTACCAGGTTTGCCAAAAACATTCAGTACTTC. This encodes CASSHERTRFAKNIQYF.

The V gene is TRBV5-1, the J gene TRBJ2-3; TRBD2 aligns across 9 bases. The J segment lost 2 bases and the V segment lost 0 bases, leaving 1 base of the junction unmatched. Germline V lookup: CDR1 SGHRS, CDR2 YFSETQ. This CDR3 has 15 amino acids. The CDR3 DNA reads TGCGCCAGCAGCTTGGTAGCGGGAGCCACAGATACGCAGTATTTT. Encoded protein: CASSLVAGATDTQYF.

This rearrangement joins TRBV5-1 to TRBJ2-6; no reliable D call. Trimming cost V 6 bases and J 0 bases, with 10 bases left between them. CDR1 is SGHRS, CDR2 YFSETQ, per germline. This CDR3 has 15 amino acids. CDR3 region: CASKSAFSGANVLTF. The CDR3 bases are TGCGCCAGCAAATCGGCTTTCTCTGGGGCCAACGTCCTGACTTTC.

The chain carries TRBV6-7 and TRBJ2-1; 11 bases line up with TRBD2. TRBV6-7 is sorted into the ORF group, with uncertain function. J lost 8 bases, V lost 0 bases, and 9 bases had no gene match. The CDR3 sequence is 17 residues long. For the CDR3, the DNA is TGTGCCAGCAGTTACTCGGATAGCGGGAGGGCCGGCTATGAGCAGTTCTTC. This sequence encodes CASSYSDSGRAGYEQFF.

The chain combines TRBV18 with TRBJ1-3, with unresolved D. Germline V gene lookup returns CDR1 KGHSH and CDR2 LQKENI. This CDR3 is built from 13 residues. With 6 bases removed from V and 4 bases from J, the gap between germline ends came to 10 bases. The CDR3 loop reads CASSPYSGNTIYF. The CDR3 coding sequence is TGTGCCAGCTCGCCTTATTCGGGAAACACCATATATTTT.

The chain is built from TRBV27 and TRBJ2-1, with 7 bases aligning to TRBD1. The CDR3 consists of 14 residues. Germline V gives CDR1 MNHEY, CDR2 SMNVEV (reference sequence). The V and J ends lost 4 bases and 3 bases, in that order; junction bases with no gene match: 3. The CDR3 reads CASSSTGNYNEQFF. Here the CDR3 DNA reads TGTGCCAGCAGTTCGACAGGGAACTACAATGAGCAGTTCTTC.

The V gene is TRBV28, the J gene TRBJ2-7, with 9 bases lining up with TRBD2. Germline assignment: CDR1 MDHEN and CDR2 SYDVKM. Trimming at V came to 10 bases and at J to 3 bases, leaving 10 bases not matched to a gene. This CDR3 region has 14 residues. CDR3 nucleotide sequence: TGTGCCACCGCCAGCGGGAGGCTTAACTACGAGCAGTACTTC. It specifies CATASGRLNYEQYF.

The rearrangement uses TRBV10-3 and TRBJ2-7, with D perhaps TRBD1 (5 bases). In germline, CDR1 is ENHRY, CDR2 SYGVKD. Between the trimmed V and J ends, which lost 3 bases and 7 bases, there was a span of 19 bases. The CDR3 is 15 residues long. CDR3 coding DNA: TGTGCCATCAGTGAAGGTGGGGCCTCGGGTGAGGAGCAGTACTTC. Residues: CAISEGGASGEEQYF.

The chain is built from TRBV19 and TRBJ2-7; 9 bases are shared with TRBD2. The V and J ends lost 5 bases and 4 bases, in that order; junction bases with no gene match: 9. The CDR3 totals 15 residues. Germline CDR1 and CDR2: LNHDA and SQIVND (reference sequence). The CDR3 loop reads CASSPGLAGIYEQYF. DNA of the CDR3: TGTGCCAGTAGTCCGGGACTAGCTGGAATTTACGAGCAGTACTTC.

Only one count was recorded for this clone. The V gene is TRBV6-1, the J gene TRBJ2-7; 7 nucleotides agree with TRBD1. Germline values: CDR1 MNHNS, CDR2 SASEGT. CDR3 length equals 15 residues. Trimming at V came to 7 bases and at J to 9 bases, leaving 18 bases not matched to a gene. CDR3 bases: TGTGCCAGCATGGCCGGTGGACAGGCAGGAAAAGGGCAGTACTTC. Protein: CASMAGGQAGKGQYF.

This clone was counted a few times. The V gene is TRBV7-9, the J gene TRBJ2-7, with a tentative D call TRBD2 (5 bases). The CDR3 runs to 13 residues. Per the germline V gene, CDR1 is SEHNR and CDR2 is FQNEAQ (reference sequence). The V and J ends lost 5 bases and 6 bases respectively, with 14 bases between them. Here the CDR3 reads CASSRAWRSEQYF. CDR3 nucleotide sequence: TGTGCCAGCAGCCGGGCTTGGAGGAGCGAGCAGTACTTC. The variable domain in full, with the rest retrieved from reference TRBV7-9 and TRBJ2-7, is DTGVSQNPRHKITKRGQNVTFRCDPISEHNRLYWYRQTLGQGPEFLTYFQNEAQLEKSRLLSDRFSAERPKGSFSTLEIQRTEQGDSAMYLCASSRAWRSEQYFGPGTRLTVT.

This rearrangement joins TRBV9 to TRBJ2-1, with D unresolved. The CDR3 spans 15 residues. Germline CDR1 is SGDLS and CDR2 is YYNGEE. V dropped 0 bases and J dropped 0 bases, with 7 bases sitting between them. Written as DNA, the CDR3 is TGTGCCAGCAGCGTAGGGCCCAGCTCCTACAATGAGCAGTTCTTC. It encodes CASSVGPSSYNEQFF.

This clone has just a few counts. The CDR3 nucleotides read TGTGCCAGCAAGTGGACAGGGGAAGCCAAAAACATTCAGTACTTC. This codes for CASKWTGEAKNIQYF. The rearrangement links TRBV2 to TRBJ2-4, with 9 bases aligning to TRBD1. CDR1 is SNHLY, CDR2 FYNNEI, per germline. V dropped 7 bases and J dropped 0; count of bases not matched to a gene: 4. The CDR3 covers 15 residues.

The genes are TRBV11-2 and TRBJ1-2; maybe TRBD1 (5 bases). The CDR3 runs to 15 residues. Germline assignment: CDR1 SGHAT and CDR2 FQNNGV. V was trimmed by 0 bases and J by 6 bases, leaving 14 bases between them. This CDR3 is CASSLDPGRADGYTF. Written as DNA, the CDR3 is TGTGCCAGCAGCTTAGATCCTGGCAGGGCGGATGGCTACACCTTC. Combining the CDR3 with reference TRBV11-2 and TRBJ1-2 gives the whole variable domain EAGVAQSPRYKIIEKRQSVAFWCNPISGHATLYWYQQILGQGPKLLIQFQNNGVVDDSQLPKDRFSAERLKGVDSTLKIQPAKLEDSAVYLCASSLDPGRADGYTFGSGTRLTVV.

V and J are TRBV28 and TRBJ2-1; D may correspond to TRBD1 or TRBD2 (5 bases each). Trimming took off 5 bases at V and 15 bases at J, with 17 bases between the two ends. The germline CDR1 and CDR2 sequences are MDHEN and SYDVKM. This CDR3 spans 12 amino acids. The CDR3 here is CASSGRDRKRFF. CDR3 bases: TGTGCCAGCAGTGGCCGGGACCGGAAGCGGTTCTTC.

This clone has just one count. V and J are TRBV5-1 and TRBJ1-3, with 8 positions matching TRBD1. Unmatched junction bases numbered 4, after V lost 6 bases and J lost 2 bases. Germline CDR1 and CDR2: SGHRS and YFSETQ. This CDR3 spans 14 amino acids. The CDR3 nucleotides read TGCGCCAGCATGGAACAGGGGGCTGGAAACACCATATATTTT. Translated, it gives CASMEQGAGNTIYF.

This sequence joins TRBV28 and TRBJ2-7; 9 bases match TRBD1. This CDR3 has 15 amino acids. Looked up from germline, CDR1 is MDHEN and CDR2 is SYDVKM. Trimming cost V 5 bases and J 0 bases; bases outside gene matches: 5. The chain's CDR3 is CASSRDRGSSYEQYF. The CDR3 DNA is TGTGCCAGCAGTCGCGACAGGGGGAGCTCCTACGAGCAGTACTTC.

The J gene is TRBJ1-4, the V gene TRBV10-3; no firm D call. V was cut by 5 bases and J by 6 bases, with 10 bases left in between. The CDR3 runs 13 residues. Germline V gene sequence: CDR1 ENHRY, CDR2 SYGVKD. The DNA for the CDR3 is TGTGCCATCAGTCGGGAGGTGTATGAAAAACTGTTTTTT. Protein product: CAISREVYEKLFF.

This clone has more than one count but fewer than ten. Relative to the germline gene, one junction end is altered; a read error may explain this. This chain joins TRBV7-7 and TRBJ1-2; D remains unclear. CDR1 SSHAT and CDR2 FNYEAQ come from the germline V gene (reference sequence). This CDR3 contains 13 residues. CDR3 residues: CASSPPASNGYTF. Here the CDR3 DNA reads TGTGCTAGCAGCCCCCCTGCGAGTAATGGCTACACCTTC. Filled out from reference TRBV7-7 and TRBJ1-2, the complete variable domain reads GAGVSQSPRYKVTKRGQDVTLRCDPISSHATLYWYQQALGQGPEFLTYFNYEAQPDKSGLPSDRFSAERPEGSISTLTIQRTEQRDSAMYRCASSPPASNGYTFGSGTRLTVV.

V usage is TRBV21-1 and J usage is TRBJ2-7; the table's TRBD2 call for D was not verified on the DNA. TRBV21-1 is a pseudogene. CDR3 size: 15 residues. The DNA for the CDR3 is TGTGCCAGCAGCAAATCGCTAGCGGGAGCATACGAGCAGTACTTC. Encoded protein: CASSKSLAGAYEQYF.

J is TRBJ1-2 and V is TRBV5-6, with D maybe TRBD1 (6 bases). V was cut by 0 bases and J by 8 bases, with 11 bases left in between. From germline, CDR1 is SGHDT and CDR2 YYEEEE. CDR3 length: 13 residues. The CDR3 nucleotides read TGTGCCAGCAGCTTGGGGCCCCAGGGGGGCTACACCTTC. Its translation: CASSLGPQGGYTF.

This chain links TRBV10-3 with TRBJ2-1, with 7 bases that match TRBD2. The CDR3 sequence is 18 residues long. J gave up 1 base and V 0 bases, and 9 bases lay outside the gene matches. Germline CDR1 and CDR2: ENHRY and SYGVKD. In DNA, the CDR3 is TGTGCCATCAGTGAGTCGATGACCGGGAGGAAATCCTACAATGAGCAGTTCTTC. Protein sequence: CAISESMTGRKSYNEQFF.

J is TRBJ1-1 and V is TRBV19; no reliable D call. The CDR3 consists of 16 residues. Trimming cost V 10 bases and J 0 bases, with 21 bases left between them. Germline V CDR1 and CDR2: LNHDA, SQIVND (reference sequence). This chain's CDR3 is CAITNYDKAMNTEAFF. Here the CDR3 DNA reads TGTGCCATCACTAACTACGACAAGGCCATGAACACTGAAGCTTTCTTT.

The V call is TRBV6-5, the J call TRBJ2-7; 7 bases align to TRBD1. The CDR3 totals 15 residues. V dropped 5 bases and J dropped 0; count of bases not matched to a gene: 7. The germline CDR1 and CDR2 sequences are MNHEY and SVGAGI. The CDR3 protein is CASSVGQVSSYEQYF. CDR3 nucleotides: TGTGCCAGCAGTGTAGGACAGGTGAGCTCCTACGAGCAGTACTTC.